What follows describes a single T cell receptor (beta chain). The entry originates in a study of blood T cell repertoires in COVID-19. The data were produced by immunoSEQ multiplex PCR, yet TCRdb's version contains in-frame clones alone and is incomplete. Of fewer than 300,000 clones in the sample, approximately 85% were seen once. The germline gives CDR1 SGHNT, CDR2 YENEEA. V gave up 1 base and J gave up 2 bases; unmatched junction bases: 3. The CDR3 consists of 15 residues. The sequencing sample was made of peripheral blood. The chain links TRBV11-3 to TRBJ2-3; 7 positions match TRBD2. This TCR was sampled from a human donor with COVID-19, enrolled during active disease. The donor label of this sample is uncertain. CDR3 in amino acids: CASSLGLADTDTQYF. The DNA for the CDR3 is TGTGCCAGCAGCTTAGGGCTAGCGGACACAGATACGCAGTATTTT.